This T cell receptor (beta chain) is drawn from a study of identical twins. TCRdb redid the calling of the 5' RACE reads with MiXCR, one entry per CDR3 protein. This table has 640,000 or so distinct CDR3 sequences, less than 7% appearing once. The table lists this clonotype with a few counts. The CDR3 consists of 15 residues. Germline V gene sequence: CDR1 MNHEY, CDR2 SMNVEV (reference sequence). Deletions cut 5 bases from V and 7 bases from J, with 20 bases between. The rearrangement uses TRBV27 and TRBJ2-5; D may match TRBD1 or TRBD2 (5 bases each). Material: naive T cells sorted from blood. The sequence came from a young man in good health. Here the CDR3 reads CASSRLGANRLTQYF. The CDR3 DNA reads TGTGCCAGCAGTCGTCTCGGGGCGAACCGTTTGACCCAGTACTTC.